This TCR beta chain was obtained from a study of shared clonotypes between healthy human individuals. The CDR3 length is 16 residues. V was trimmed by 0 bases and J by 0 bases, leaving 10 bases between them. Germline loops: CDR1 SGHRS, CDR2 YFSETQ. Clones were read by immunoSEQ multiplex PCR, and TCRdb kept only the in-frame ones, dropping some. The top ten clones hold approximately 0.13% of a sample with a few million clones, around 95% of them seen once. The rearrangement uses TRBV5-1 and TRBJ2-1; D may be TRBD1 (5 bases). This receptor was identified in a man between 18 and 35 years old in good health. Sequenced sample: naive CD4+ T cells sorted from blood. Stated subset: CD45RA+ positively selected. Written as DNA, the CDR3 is TGCGCCAGCAGCTTGGAGGGGTACAGCTCCTACAATGAGCAGTTCTTC. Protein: CASSLEGYSSYNEQFF.